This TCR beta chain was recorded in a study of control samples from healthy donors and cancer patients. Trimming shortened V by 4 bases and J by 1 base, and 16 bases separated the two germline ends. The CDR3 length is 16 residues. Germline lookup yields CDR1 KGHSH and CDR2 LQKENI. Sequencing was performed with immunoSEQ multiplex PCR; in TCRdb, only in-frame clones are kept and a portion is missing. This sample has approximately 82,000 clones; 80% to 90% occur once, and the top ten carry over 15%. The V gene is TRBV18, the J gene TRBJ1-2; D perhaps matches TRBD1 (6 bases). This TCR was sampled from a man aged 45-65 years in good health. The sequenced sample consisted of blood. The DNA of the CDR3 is TGTGCCAGCTCACTTTTACAGGGTGAGGTTAACTATGGCTACACCTTC. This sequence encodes CASSLLQGEVNYGYTF. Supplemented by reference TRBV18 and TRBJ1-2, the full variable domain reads NAGVMQNPRHLVRRRGQEARLRCSPMKGHSHVYWYRQLPEEGLKFMVYLQKENIIDESGMPKERFSAEFPKEGPSILRIQQVVRGDSAAYFCASSLLQGEVNYGYTFGSGTRLTVV.